This T cell receptor beta chain came from a study of T-cell reconstitution after alpha-beta-depleted transplantation in children. During its preparation, the TCRbeta library received unique molecular identifiers. TCRdb analysed the PCR reads with MiXCR anew, one entry per CDR3 protein. Of about 400,000 distinct CDR3 sequences detected, about an eighth appear once; the ten largest clones hold over 3.5%. This clonotype was observed a few times. Germline values: CDR1 SGHDN, CDR2 FVKESK. V shed 4 bases, J shed 0 bases, and the junction held 7 bases outside the gene matches. This CDR3 region has 16 residues.

Material: PBMCs, obtained from the stem cell graft. The rearrangement uses TRBV14 and TRBJ2-7; 9 nucleotides line up with TRBD2. This receptor was taken from a human donor who donated a stem cell graft to a child with Fanconi anemia. The CDR3: CASSPVLAGSSYEQYF. CDR3 nucleotides: TGTGCCAGCAGCCCAGTACTAGCGGGTAGCTCCTACGAGCAGTACTTC.